The rows below give T cell receptor beta chains drawn from one sample of a study of Ad26.COV2.S vaccination and SARS-CoV-2 variants. Assay used: immunoSEQ multiplex PCR; TCRdb lists only in-frame clones, some missing. In the table there are about 180,000 clones, around 90% of which are singletons. The sequencing here drew on peripheral blood, taken after recovery from COVID-19. The receptors stem from a human donor who had recovered from COVID-19. Both conserved end residues are part of each CDR3. A D gene is named only where the DNA matches it firmly. Size tells how often a clone was seen (once, few, many) or the class of an expanded clone, and some rows leave it out.

d_gene	v_gene	j_gene	abundance	CDR3aa	CDR3nt
TRBD2	TRBV11-3	TRBJ2-1	-	CASSLDGLAGSNEQFF	TGTGCCAGCAGCTTAGATGGGCTAGCGGGTAGTAATGAGCAGTTCTTC
-	TRBV7-8	TRBJ1-6	once	CASSLAGRPSPLHF	TGTGCCAGCAGCTTAGCAGGGCGGCCTTCACCCCTCCACTTT
-	TRBV4-2	TRBJ1-5	-	CASSQVGRSDQPQHF	TGTGCCAGCAGCCAAGTCGGCCGATCGGATCAGCCCCAGCATTTT
TRBD2	TRBV27	TRBJ2-5	few	CASSPLAGGPGETQYF	TGTGCCAGCAGTCCGCTAGCGGGAGGGCCGGGAGAGACCCAGTACTTC
TRBD1	TRBV7-9	TRBJ1-5	-	CASSPGQGPQPQHF	TGTGCCAGCAGCCCTGGACAGGGACCACAGCCCCAGCATTTT
TRBD1	TRBV27	TRBJ2-1	once	CASSFSGQGKNEQFF	TGTGCCAGCAGTTTCTCTGGACAGGGGAAAAATGAGCAGTTCTTC
TRBD1	TRBV27	TRBJ1-6	-	CASSFGTEYSPLHF	TGTGCCAGCAGTTTCGGGACAGAATATTCACCCCTCCACTTT
-	TRBV11-3	TRBJ2-3	-	CASSPFGDGTDTQYF	TGTGCCAGCAGCCCATTCGGGGATGGGACAGATACGCAGTATTTT
-	TRBV18	TRBJ1-5	few	CASSPPGVGQPQHF	TGTGCCAGCTCACCTCCAGGGGTAGGCCAGCCCCAGCATTTT
TRBD1	TRBV29-1	TRBJ2-1	-	CSVSFGQVYNEQFF	TGCAGCGTATCATTCGGACAGGTCTACAATGAGCAGTTCTTC
-	TRBV28	TRBJ1-5	-	CASSSFSSNQPQHF	TGTGCCAGCAGCTCCTTCAGTAGCAATCAGCCCCAGCATTTT
-	TRBV7-9	TRBJ2-4	-	CASSLVGGDIQYF	TGTGCCAGCAGCTTAGTGGGCGGAGACATTCAGTACTTC
TRBD1	TRBV28	TRBJ1-2	-	CASSFLRGRSNYGYTF	TGTGCCAGCAGTTTTCTCAGGGGGCGATCTAACTATGGCTACACCTTC
-	TRBV9	TRBJ1-4	-	CASSVDAGEKLFF	TGTGCCAGCAGCGTAGACGCGGGGGAAAAACTGTTTTTT
-	TRBV2	TRBJ2-7	-	CASSSKGTGVGEQYF	TGTGCCAGCAGTTCTAAGGGGACGGGAGTTGGGGAGCAGTACTTC
TRBD1	TRBV30	TRBJ1-2	-	CAWEGDRGIYGYTF	TGTGCCTGGGAAGGGGACAGGGGAATCTATGGCTACACCTTC
TRBD1	TRBV3-1/TRBV3-2	TRBJ1-5	once	CASSGQNSNQPQHF	TGTGCCAGCTCGGGACAGAATAGCAATCAGCCCCAGCATTTT
-	TRBV5-6	TRBJ2-7	-	CASNLGTAYYEQYF	TGTGCCAGCAACCTCGGTACAGCGTACTACGAGCAGTACTTC
TRBD1	TRBV7-9	TRBJ2-7	-	CASSPGDRPYEQYF	TGTGCCAGCAGCCCAGGGGACAGGCCCTACGAGCAGTACTTC
-	TRBV7-9	TRBJ2-2	-	CASSLYGLPNTGELFF	TGTGCCAGCAGCTTATATGGGCTACCCAACACCGGGGAGCTGTTTTTT
TRBD1	TRBV30	TRBJ1-2	-	CAWHRDRPYGYTF	TGTGCCTGGCATCGGGACAGACCTTATGGCTACACCTTC
-	TRBV6-6	TRBJ2-2	-	CASRVPFTNTGELFF	TGTGCCAGCCGAGTCCCCTTTACGAACACCGGGGAGCTGTTTTTT
-	TRBV28	TRBJ1-5	-	CASSYGNQPQHF	TGTGCCAGCAGTTACGGTAATCAGCCCCAGCATTTT
-	TRBV2	TRBJ2-7	-	CASSSGIREEYF	TGTGCCAGCAGTTCGGGAATAAGGGAGGAGTACTTC
TRBD1	TRBV30	TRBJ2-7	-	CAWRNPDRGPYEQYF	TGTGCCTGGCGGAATCCAGACAGGGGCCCCTACGAGCAGTACTTC
-	TRBV2	TRBJ2-5	few	CASSDQQGRETQYF	TGTGCCAGCAGTGATCAACAGGGACGAGAGACCCAGTACTTC
-	TRBV14	TRBJ1-4	-	CASSHLGGTNEKLFF	TGTGCCAGCAGCCACTTGGGGGGCACTAATGAAAAACTGTTTTTT
-	TRBV7-9	TRBJ2-7	few	CASSTSYEQYF	TGTGCCAGCAGCACTAGCTACGAGCAGTACTTC
-	TRBV2	TRBJ1-1	-	CASSAEAMNTEAFF	TGTGCCAGCAGTGCGGAAGCGATGAACACTGAAGCTTTCTTT
TRBD2	TRBV5-6	TRBJ2-7	-	CASSLGLAGVVQYF	TGTGCCAGCAGCTTGGGACTAGCGGGAGTAGTGCAGTACTTC
TRBD1	TRBV30	TRBJ1-2	-	CAWSGTGAAYGYTF	TGTGCCTGGAGTGGGACAGGGGCGGCCTATGGCTACACCTTC
-	TRBV2	TRBJ1-6	-	CASGLLTGLRSPLHF	TGTGCCAGCGGGCTGTTAACTGGGTTAAGGTCACCCCTCCACTTT
-	TRBV2	TRBJ2-5	-	CASSTGGETQYF	TGTGCCAGCAGTACAGGAGGCGAGACCCAGTACTTC
-	TRBV6-5	TRBJ2-3	-	CASSYSSTDTQYF	TGTGCCAGCAGTTACTCGTCGACAGATACGCAGTATTTT
-	TRBV9	TRBJ2-5	-	CASSVAGGETQYF	TGTGCCAGCAGCGTAGCTGGGGGAGAGACCCAGTACTTC
-	TRBV19	TRBJ2-7	-	CASSLYKDAREQYF	TGTGCCAGTAGCCTCTACAAGGATGCGAGGGAGCAGTACTTC
-	TRBV30	TRBJ2-7	-	CAWLMGPYEQYF	TGTGCCTGGTTGATGGGCCCCTACGAGCAGTACTTC
TRBD2	TRBV7-3	TRBJ2-7	many	CASSFTSVGEQYF	TGTGCCAGCAGCTTCACTAGCGTAGGGGAGCAGTACTTC
TRBD1	TRBV2	TRBJ1-5	-	CASSDSGGSNQPQHF	TGTGCCAGCAGTGACTCAGGGGGTAGCAATCAGCCCCAGCATTTT